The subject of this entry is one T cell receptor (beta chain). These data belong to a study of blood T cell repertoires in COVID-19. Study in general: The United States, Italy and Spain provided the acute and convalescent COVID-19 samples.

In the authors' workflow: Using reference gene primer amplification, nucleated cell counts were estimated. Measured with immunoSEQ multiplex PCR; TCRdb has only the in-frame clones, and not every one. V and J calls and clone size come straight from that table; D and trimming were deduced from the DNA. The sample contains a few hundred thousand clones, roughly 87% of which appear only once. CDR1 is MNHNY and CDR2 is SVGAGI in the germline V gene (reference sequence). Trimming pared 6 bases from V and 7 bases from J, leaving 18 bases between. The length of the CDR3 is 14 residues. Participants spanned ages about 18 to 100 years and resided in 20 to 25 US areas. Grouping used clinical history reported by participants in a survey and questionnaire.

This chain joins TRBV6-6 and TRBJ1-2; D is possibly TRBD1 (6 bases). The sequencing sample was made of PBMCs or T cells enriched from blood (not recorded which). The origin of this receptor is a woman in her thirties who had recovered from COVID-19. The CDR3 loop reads CASSEGTGFSGYTF. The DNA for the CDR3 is TGTGCCAGCAGCGAGGGAACAGGGTTCTCTGGCTACACCTTC.